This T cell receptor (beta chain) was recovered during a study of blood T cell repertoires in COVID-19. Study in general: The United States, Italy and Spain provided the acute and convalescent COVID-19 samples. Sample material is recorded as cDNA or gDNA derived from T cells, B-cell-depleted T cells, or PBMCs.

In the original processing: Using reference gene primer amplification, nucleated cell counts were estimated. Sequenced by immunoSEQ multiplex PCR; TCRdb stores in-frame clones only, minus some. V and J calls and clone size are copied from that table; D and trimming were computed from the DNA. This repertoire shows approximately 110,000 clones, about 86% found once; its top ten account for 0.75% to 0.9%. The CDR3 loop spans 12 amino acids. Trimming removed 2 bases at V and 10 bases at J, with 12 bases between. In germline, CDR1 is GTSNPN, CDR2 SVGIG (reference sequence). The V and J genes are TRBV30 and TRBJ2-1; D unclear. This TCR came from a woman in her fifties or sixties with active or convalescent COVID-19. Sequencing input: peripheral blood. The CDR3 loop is CAWSPLSGEQFF. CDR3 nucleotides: TGTGCCTGGAGTCCCCTTTCAGGAGAGCAGTTCTTC.